Following are 26 T cell receptor beta chains from one sample sequenced in a study of T cells after yellow fever vaccination. TCRdb recomputed calls from the 5' RACE reads with MiXCR, one row per CDR3 protein. This table holds about 300,000 distinct CDR3 sequences, around 9.3% found once. This specimen consisted of CD4+ T cells sorted from PBMCs, obtained 5 days after the yellow fever booster vaccination. These receptors were collected from a man between 18 and 35 years old who received the YFV17D yellow fever vaccine.

The chain has TRBV2 and TRBJ2-2, with D possibly being TRBD1 (6 bases). The CDR3 runs to 14 residues. Trimming pared 7 bases from V and 6 bases from J, leaving 15 bases between. From germline, CDR1 is SNHLY and CDR2 FYNNEI. This CDR3 reads CASMSQGMAGELFF. The CDR3 coding sequence is TGTGCCAGCATGAGTCAGGGGATGGCCGGGGAGCTGTTTTTT.

This clonotype came up a few times. The genes are TRBV15 and TRBJ2-1; D uncertain. The CDR3 is 11 amino acids. Per germline, CDR1 LNHNV and CDR2 YYDKDF (reference sequence). V was trimmed by 10 bases and J by 5 bases, leaving 9 bases between them. CDR3 residues: CANIPDNEQFF. DNA of the CDR3: TGTGCCAACATACCGGACAATGAGCAGTTCTTC.

This clonotype was found a few times. J is TRBJ1-1 and V is TRBV6-5; TRBD1 matches at 7 bases. Per the germline V gene, CDR1 is MNHEY and CDR2 is SVGAGI. J lost 0 bases, V lost 6 bases, and 10 bases had no gene match. This CDR3 region has 16 residues. The CDR3 spells CASRRQGRLMNTEAFF. The CDR3 DNA is TGTGCCAGCAGGCGACAGGGAAGGCTCATGAACACTGAAGCTTTCTTT.

This clonotype occurred a few times. V gene TRBV5-1 combines with J gene TRBJ2-4; weak D call: TRBD2 (5 bases). Germline V gene sequence: CDR1 SGHRS, CDR2 YFSETQ. The CDR3 spans 13 residues. Trimming took 6 bases from V and 2 from J, leaving 9 bases between them. The CDR3 nucleotides are TGCGCCAGCAAGAGAGGGTCCAAAAACATTCAGTACTTC. This translates into CASKRGSKNIQYF.

Only a few counts were recorded for this clonotype. The V gene is TRBV2, the J gene TRBJ2-3; 8 bases line up with TRBD2. V trimming: 6 bases; J trimming: 0 bases; junction bases outside the gene matches: 5. CDR3 length: 15 amino acids. Germline V CDR1 and CDR2: SNHLY, FYNNEI. The chain's CDR3 is CASRYTSGSTDTQYF. DNA for the CDR3: TGTGCCAGCAGGTACACTAGCGGAAGCACAGATACGCAGTATTTT.

This clonotype has just a few counts. The J gene is TRBJ2-2, the V gene TRBV20-1; D is undetermined. CDR3 length: 12 residues. Per germline, CDR1 DFQATT and CDR2 SNEGSKA (reference sequence). V lost 5 bases and J 4 bases, leaving 8 bases between the germline ends. In DNA, the CDR3 is TGCAGTGCTTACGATTTCACCGGGGAGCTGTTTTTT. This gives the protein CSAYDFTGELFF.

The V call is TRBV20-1, the J call TRBJ2-3; D remains ambiguous. This CDR3 spans 18 amino acids. V was cut by 3 bases and J by 4 bases, with 26 bases left in between. Germline lookup yields CDR1 DFQATT and CDR2 SNEGSKA (reference sequence). CDR3 loop: CSASDPYPGPQRPDTQYF. Written as DNA, the CDR3 is TGCAGTGCTAGTGATCCTTACCCCGGGCCTCAAAGGCCAGATACGCAGTATTTT.

This clonotype was picked up a small number of times. The gene calls are TRBV30 and TRBJ1-5, with a weak D call TRBD1 (6 bases). The CDR3 extends over 13 amino acids. Germline V gene sequence: CDR1 GTSNPN, CDR2 SVGIG (reference sequence). V was shortened by 5 bases and J by 2 bases, with 10 bases between the two germline ends. CDR3 sequence: CAWATGGNQPQHF. DNA of the CDR3: TGTGCCTGGGCGACAGGAGGCAATCAGCCCCAGCATTTT.

There are many counts of this clonotype. The V and J genes are TRBV5-6 and TRBJ2-7, with D hard to call. V lost 0 bases, J lost 3 bases, and 7 bases lay in between. The CDR3 length is 13 residues. Germline CDR1 SGHDT, CDR2 YYEEEE. CDR3 loop: CASSLGQLYEQYF. The CDR3 region has the DNA TGTGCCAGCAGCTTGGGGCAACTCTACGAGCAGTACTTC.

In its sample, this clonotype was seen many times. CDR3 DNA sequence: TGTGCCAGCAGCTTAGCGCGCGGAGTCTATGGCTACACCTTC. Its protein is CASSLARGVYGYTF. V usage is TRBV7-2 and J usage is TRBJ1-2; unclear D gene. V was clipped by 0 bases and J by 4 bases, with 9 bases between them. The germline CDR1 and CDR2 sequences are SGHTA and FQGNSA. This CDR3 region has 14 residues. Filled out from reference TRBV7-2 and TRBJ1-2, the complete variable domain reads GAGVSQSPSNKVTEKGKDVELRCDPISGHTALYWYRQSLGQGLEFLIYFQGNSAPDKSGLPSDRFSAERTGGSVSTLTIQRTQQEDSAVYLCASSLARGVYGYTFGSGTRLTVV.

This clonotype was counted many times. V gene TRBV5-1 combines with J gene TRBJ2-5, with D possibly being TRBD1 (6 bases). The CDR3 spans 14 residues. The V end lost 1 base, the J end lost 5 bases, and 12 bases lay between the germline ends. In germline, CDR1 is SGHRS, CDR2 YFSETQ. The CDR3 loop is CASSLLGAGETQYF. The CDR3 DNA reads as TGCGCCAGCAGCTTGTTGGGGGCCGGGGAGACCCAGTACTTC.

This clonotype was seen a few times. V and J are TRBV6-5 and TRBJ2-6; D perhaps matches TRBD2 (5 bases). This CDR3 spans 16 amino acids. The V end lost 2 bases, the J end lost 0 bases, and 8 bases lay between the germline ends. Germline V gives CDR1 MNHEY, CDR2 SVGAGI. This chain's CDR3 is CASSYQRNSGANVLTF. For the CDR3, the DNA is TGTGCCAGCAGTTACCAGCGGAACTCTGGGGCCAACGTCCTGACTTTC.

CDR3 region: CASTQGASAEAFF. In DNA, the CDR3 is TGTGCCAGCACCCAGGGGGCTTCGGCTGAAGCTTTCTTT. This chain uses TRBV6-6 with TRBJ1-1; 8 bases match TRBD1. V was clipped by 7 bases and J by 6 bases; unmatched bases: 7. The CDR3 contains 13 residues. The germline gives CDR1 MNHNY, CDR2 SVGAGI (reference sequence).

The V call is TRBV19, the J call TRBJ2-1; D possibly matches TRBD1 or TRBD2 (6 bases each). V was pared by 5 bases and J by 7 bases, with 24 bases between. Germline V gene data show CDR1 as LNHDA and CDR2 as SQIVND (reference sequence). The CDR3 runs 17 residues. The CDR3 DNA is TGTGCCAGTAGTCCGGGGCCTTTTTCGGGGGCACGGAATGAGCAGTTCTTC. It is translated as CASSPGPFSGARNEQFF.

The V call is TRBV5-1, the J call TRBJ2-1; 8 bases are shared with TRBD1. The CDR3 is 14 amino acids. The V and J ends lost 4 bases and 5 bases, in that order; junction bases with no gene match: 5. Germline-derived CDR1 and CDR2 are SGHRS and YFSETQ. The CDR3 DNA sequence: TGCGCCAGCAGCGACCCAGGGGGCAACAATGAGCAGTTCTTC. Translation gives CASSDPGGNNEQFF.

This clonotype has more than one count but fewer than ten. The J gene is TRBJ2-5, the V gene TRBV29-1; 10 bases are a match to TRBD2. Looked up from germline, CDR1 is SQVTM and CDR2 is ANQGSEA. Losses at the gene ends were 7 bases for V and 1 base for J; bases not matched to a gene: 12. The CDR3 spans 16 residues. For the CDR3, the DNA is TGCAGCGGCGGGACTAGCGCGAATCGAGCCCAAGAGACCCAGTACTTC. Protein product: CSGGTSANRAQETQYF.

This clonotype occurred many times. The gene calls are TRBV4-3 and TRBJ2-3, with 11 bases identical to TRBD2. CDR1 and CDR2 from the germline V gene are LGHNA and YSLEER. V trimming: 0 bases; J trimming: 6 bases; junction bases outside the gene matches: 8. The CDR3 has 17 amino acids. The CDR3 sequence: CASSQDTLAGGGDTQYF. Here the CDR3 DNA reads TGCGCCAGCAGCCAAGATACCCTAGCGGGGGGTGGGGATACGCAGTATTTT.

The sample holds a few counts of this clonotype. The chain joins TRBV29-1 to TRBJ1-1, with TRBD1 matching over 11 bases. This CDR3 comprises 13 residues. After removal of 7 bases from V and 3 bases from J, the junction contained 4 bases not matched to a gene. Germline CDR1 and CDR2: SQVTM and ANQGSEA. The CDR3 sequence is CSGGQGADTEAFF. In DNA form, the CDR3 reads TGCAGCGGCGGACAGGGGGCGGACACTGAAGCTTTCTTT. Together with reference TRBV29-1 and TRBJ1-1, the CDR3 gives the full variable domain: SAVISQKPSRDICQRGTSLTIQCQVDSQVTMMFWYRQQPGQSLTLIATANQGSEATYESGFVIDKFPISRPNLTFSTLTVSNMSPEDSSIYLCSGGQGADTEAFFGQGTRLTVV.

This sequence joins TRBV4-3 and TRBJ2-4, with D possibly being TRBD1 or TRBD2 (6 bases each). Germline CDR1 and CDR2: LGHNA and YSLEER. The CDR3 has 19 residues. With 3 bases removed from V and 0 bases from J, the gap between germline ends came to 21 bases. In DNA form, the CDR3 reads TGCGCCAGCAGCCAGGAACAGGGAGGAGGGGTCCTAGCCAAAAACATTCAGTACTTC. Its protein is CASSQEQGGGVLAKNIQYF.

This chain connects TRBV4-3 to TRBJ2-3, with D hard to call. The length of the CDR3 is 13 residues. With 0 bases removed from V and 7 bases from J, the gap between germline ends came to 8 bases. CDR1 LGHNA and CDR2 YSLEER come from the germline V gene. The CDR3 DNA is TGCGCCAGCAGCCAAGATTTCGAACATACGCAGTATTTT. Translating it yields CASSQDFEHTQYF.

The chain joins TRBV29-1 to TRBJ1-4; no clear D gene. The germline gives CDR1 SQVTM, CDR2 ANQGSEA. V dropped 6 bases and J dropped 5 bases, with 10 bases sitting between them. This CDR3 comprises 12 residues. The DNA for the CDR3 is TGCAGCGTGATTGGACCCAATGAAAAACTGTTTTTT. Translating it yields CSVIGPNEKLFF.

V is TRBV2 and J is TRBJ1-4, with D uncertain. Germline CDR1 SNHLY, CDR2 FYNNEI. This CDR3 spans 13 amino acids. V lost 7 bases and J lost 5, with 11 bases in between. The CDR3 is CASTPAGNEKLFF. CDR3 DNA sequence: TGTGCCAGCACTCCGGCAGGAAATGAAAAACTGTTTTTT.

In this sample, this clonotype turned up a few times. The CDR3 loop is CASSLDWPREGGYTF. CDR3 coding DNA: TGTGCCAGCAGCTTAGACTGGCCGCGTGAGGGTGGCTACACCTTC. J is TRBJ1-2 and V is TRBV7-2, with D unclear. Per germline, CDR1 SGHTA and CDR2 FQGNSA. The CDR3 length is 15 residues. Between the trimmed V and J ends, which lost 1 base and 7 bases, there was a span of 16 bases.

V and J are TRBV27 and TRBJ2-2; 12 bases match TRBD2. Germline V gene sequence: CDR1 MNHEY, CDR2 SMNVEV (reference sequence). CDR3 size: 14 residues. The junction had 3 bases not matched to a gene; V was cut back by 5 bases and J by 8 bases. CDR3 coding DNA: TGTGCCAGCAGTCGACTAGCGGGGGTGGGGGAGCTGTTTTTT. Amino acid sequence: CASSRLAGVGELFF.

This clonotype was recorded many times. The CDR3 spells CATAGAYTGELFF. CDR3 nucleotide sequence: TGTGCCACCGCGGGGGCCTACACCGGGGAGCTGTTTTTT. The chain carries TRBV24-1 and TRBJ2-2; weak D call: TRBD2 (7 bases). Germline V CDR1 and CDR2: KGHDR, SFDVKD. The CDR3 spans 13 residues. V dropped 9 bases and J dropped 3 bases, with 10 bases sitting between them.

The chain joins TRBV6-1 to TRBJ1-5; 7 nucleotides match TRBD1. V dropped 7 bases and J dropped 9; count of bases not matched to a gene: 12. This CDR3 region has 14 residues. CDR1 is MNHNS, CDR2 SASEGT, per germline. CDR3 region: CASTEDRAGGPQHF. CDR3 sequence (DNA): TGTGCCAGCACAGAAGACAGGGCCGGCGGGCCCCAGCATTTT.